The 7 T cell receptor beta chains listed next were all sequenced from one sample in a study of blood T cell repertoires in COVID-19. Measured with immunoSEQ multiplex PCR; TCRdb has only the in-frame clones, and not every one. Of some 360,000 clones detected, roughly 86% appear once; the ten largest clones hold about 2.3%. The sequenced sample was peripheral blood. The receptors were sampled from an older woman with COVID-19, enrolled during active disease.

The gene calls are TRBV18 and TRBJ1-1; no clear D. CDR1 KGHSH and CDR2 LQKENI come from the germline V gene. This CDR3 spans 15 amino acids. Trimming removed 2 bases from V and 0 bases from J, with 10 bases in between. In nucleotides, the CDR3 is TGTGCCAGCTCACCATCCAGGAACATGAACACTGAAGCTTTCTTT. Translation gives CASSPSRNMNTEAFF.

The rearrangement links TRBV20-1 to TRBJ2-1, with TRBD1 as a possible D gene (5 bases). V lost 3 bases to trimming and J lost 4 bases, with 13 bases between them. CDR1 is DFQATT, CDR2 SNEGSKA, per germline (reference sequence). This CDR3 has 14 residues. CDR3 in DNA: TGCAGTGCTAGTCGGGCAGGGCTTTACAATGAGCAGTTCTTC. This encodes CSASRAGLYNEQFF.

The chain has TRBV10-3 and TRBJ1-2, with a tentative D call TRBD1 (5 bases). Trimming cost V 6 bases and J 4 bases, with 12 bases left between them. In germline, CDR1 is ENHRY, CDR2 SYGVKD. The CDR3 is made up of 13 amino acids. This chain's CDR3 is CAISRLDSYGYTF. The CDR3 bases are TGTGCCATCAGCCGCCTCGACAGCTATGGCTACACCTTC.

The rearrangement uses TRBV9 and TRBJ1-1, with TRBD1 matching over 8 bases. This CDR3 region has 13 residues. The germline CDR1 and CDR2 sequences are SGDLS and YYNGEE. Trimming at V came to 3 bases and at J to 5 bases, leaving 3 bases not matched to a gene. The CDR3 region has the DNA TGTGCCAGCAGCGGAGACAGGGGAACTGAAGCTTTCTTT. This gives the protein CASSGDRGTEAFF.

This clone showed up just once. The rearrangement links TRBV6-6 to TRBJ1-3; no firm D call. Deletions cut 2 bases from V and 0 bases from J, with 11 bases between. The CDR3 is made up of 16 amino acids. The germline gives CDR1 MNHNY, CDR2 SVGAGI (reference sequence). The CDR3 is CASSYADFDSGNTIYF. DNA of the CDR3: TGTGCCAGCAGTTACGCCGACTTTGACTCTGGAAACACCATATATTTT.

V gene TRBV27 combines with J gene TRBJ1-6, with 7 bases fitting TRBD1. This CDR3 has 18 residues. The germline V gene encodes CDR1 MNHEY and CDR2 SMNVEV (reference sequence). V trimming: 3 bases; J trimming: 0 bases; junction bases outside the gene matches: 8. CDR3 protein: CASSLGRGGSSYNSPLHF. Here the CDR3 DNA reads TGTGCCAGCAGTTTGGGACGAGGGGGCAGCTCCTATAATTCACCCCTCCACTTT.

This clone was seen more than once but under ten times. The V and J genes are TRBV19 and TRBJ1-1; 11 bases map to TRBD1. With 4 bases clipped from V and 4 bases from J, the junction kept 8 bases outside the gene matches. This CDR3 is built from 16 residues. Germline V gene sequence: CDR1 LNHDA, CDR2 SQIVND (reference sequence). CDR3 bases: TGTGCCAGTAGTAACACCGGGACAGGGGGTGGCACTGAAGCTTTCTTT. It yields the protein CASSNTGTGGGTEAFF.